The 27 T cell receptor beta chains below were found in one sample sequenced in a study of blood T cell repertoires in COVID-19. The repertoire was sequenced with immunoSEQ multiplex PCR; TCRdb's copy has only in-frame clones and lacks some. Of about 66,000 clones listed, 65% to 90% are singletons. Sequenced: peripheral blood. The receptors were sampled from a man aged 60-69 years with acute or convalescent COVID-19.

The chain recombines TRBV19 with TRBJ1-1; the match to TRBD1 covers 11 bases. V was clipped by 8 bases and J by 6 bases; unmatched bases: 8. The CDR3 is 14 amino acids. Germline loops: CDR1 LNHDA, CDR2 SQIVND (reference sequence). The CDR3 region is CASGRDRGVPEAFF. The CDR3 nucleotides are TGTGCCAGTGGGAGGGACAGGGGGGTTCCTGAAGCTTTCTTT.

The chain carries TRBV12-3 or TRBV12-4 and TRBJ2-2; D is undetermined. This CDR3 has 13 residues. Trimming left V 6 bases short and J 5 bases short, with 10 bases between. The CDR3 DNA follows: TGTGCCAGCAGGCTCACAGAGACCGGGGAGCTGTTTTTT. Residues: CASRLTETGELFF.

The chain recombines TRBV21-1 with TRBJ1-1; TRBD1, as called in the table, went unchecked against the DNA. TRBV21-1 is designated a pseudogene. The CDR3 spans 15 residues. CDR3 nucleotide sequence: TGTGCGATTGGAATCCGGGACAGAGAAAACACTGAAGCTTTCTTT. Amino acids: CAIGIRDRENTEAFF.

The CDR3 here is CASSLYKGQGQSSYNSPLHF. In DNA form, the CDR3 reads TGTGCCAGCAGTCTGTATAAGGGCCAGGGACAAAGCTCCTATAATTCACCCCTCCACTTT. The V call is TRBV6-6, the J call TRBJ1-6; D might be TRBD1 (6 bases). This CDR3 region has 20 residues. V was shortened by 5 bases and J by 0 bases, with 23 bases between the two germline ends. Germline CDR1 is MNHNY and CDR2 is SVGAGI (reference sequence).

This sequence joins TRBV3-1 (or the pseudogene TRBV3-2) and TRBJ1-1, with D possibly matching TRBD1 (5 bases). The CDR3 covers 12 residues. CDR1 and CDR2 (germline): LGHDT, YNNKEL (reference sequence). Trimming took 2 bases from V and 7 from J, leaving 8 bases between them. In DNA form, the CDR3 reads TGTGCCAGCAGCCAACACAGGAATGAAGCTTTCTTT. Protein sequence: CASSQHRNEAFF.

This clone has a single count. The rearrangement links TRBV24-1 to TRBJ1-1; 7 bases match TRBD1. Germline V gives CDR1 KGHDR, CDR2 SFDVKD. The junction had 2 bases not matched to a gene; V was cut back by 10 bases and J by 1 base. The CDR3 runs 12 residues. The CDR3, as DNA: TGTGCCACGCAGGGGGGGAACACTGAAGCTTTCTTT. Protein product: CATQGGNTEAFF.

The CDR3 is CSVGDKDKGYTF. The CDR3, as DNA: TGCAGCGTGGGGGACAAAGATAAGGGCTACACCTTC. The V gene is TRBV29-1, the J gene TRBJ1-2; D is perhaps TRBD1 (6 bases). Germline V lookup: CDR1 SQVTM, CDR2 ANQGSEA. V shed 6 bases and J shed 8 bases, with 16 bases lying between them. The CDR3 consists of 12 residues.

This clone was counted once. The chain has TRBV6-6 and TRBJ2-2; TRBD1 matches at 8 bases. The CDR3 runs to 15 residues. The ends lost 6 bases at V and 3 bases at J; junction bases unmatched: 6. The germline gives CDR1 MNHNY, CDR2 SVGAGI (reference sequence). The CDR3 is CASSYGDRYTGELFF. The CDR3, as DNA: TGTGCCAGCAGCTACGGGGACAGGTACACCGGGGAGCTGTTTTTT.

The V gene is TRBV6-2 or TRBV6-3, the J gene TRBJ1-3; the D is unclear. Germline V CDR1 and CDR2: MNHEY, SVGEGT. V was trimmed by 4 bases and J by 0 bases, leaving 10 bases between them. The CDR3 totals 15 residues. The CDR3 here is CASSLTEDSGNTIYF. In DNA form, the CDR3 reads TGTGCCAGCAGTTTAACAGAAGACTCTGGAAACACCATATATTTT.

This clone appeared once. This sequence joins TRBV5-4 and TRBJ2-7; 10 bases agree with TRBD1. This CDR3 is 13 amino acids long. The V segment lost 3 bases and the J segment 5 bases; nucleotides outside the gene matches: 2. The germline CDR1 and CDR2 sequences are SGHNT and YYREEE (reference sequence). CDR3 region: CASSSGQGNEQYV. CDR3 bases: TGTGCCAGCAGCTCGGGACAGGGGAACGAGCAGTACGTC.

This chain joins TRBV9 and TRBJ1-3; 7 bases match TRBD1. V lost 0 bases, J lost 0 bases, and 9 bases stayed unmatched. CDR1 and CDR2 from the germline V gene are SGDLS and YYNGEE. The CDR3 spans 18 residues. CDR3 in amino acids: CASSVGGAAGGSGNTIYF. Written as DNA, the CDR3 is TGTGCCAGCAGCGTAGGAGGGGCGGCAGGGGGCTCTGGAAACACCATATATTTT.

The chain carries TRBV30 and TRBJ1-1, with 9 positions matching TRBD1. CDR1 GTSNPN and CDR2 SVGIG come from the germline V gene (reference sequence). V trimming: 4 bases; J trimming: 1 base; junction bases outside the gene matches: 10. This CDR3 spans 16 amino acids. The CDR3 nucleotides read TGTGCCTGGAATTATCCCGGGACAGGGAAGAACACTGAAGCTTTCTTT. It codes for CAWNYPGTGKNTEAFF.

This clone was detected once. This rearrangement joins TRBV7-9 to TRBJ2-7; 7 nucleotides align to TRBD2. Germline trimming cut 3 bases from V and 5 bases from J; bases unmatched to any gene: 7. The CDR3 extends over 14 amino acids. Per the germline V gene, CDR1 is SEHNR and CDR2 is FQNEAQ (reference sequence). CDR3 nucleotides: TGTGCCAGCAGCTTGGTCGGGGGGTTGCACGAGCAGTACTTC. It codes for CASSLVGGLHEQYF.

This chain links TRBV12-2 with TRBJ1-2; the table names TRBD1, a call not compared with the DNA. TRBV12-2 is annotated as a pseudogene. The CDR3 spans 15 residues. The CDR3 sequence: CASRLTGTQGYGYTF. The CDR3 DNA reads as TGTGCAAGTCGCTTAACGGGGACCCAGGGGTATGGCTACACCTTC.

The table lists this clone with a count of one. V and J are TRBV7-9 and TRBJ1-5; 8 bases are a match to TRBD1. The germline gives CDR1 SEHNR, CDR2 FQNEAQ (reference sequence). This CDR3 has 16 residues. Unmatched junction bases numbered 7, after V lost 5 bases and J lost 1 base. This CDR3 is CASSLGDRTSNQPQHF. The CDR3 nucleotides read TGTGCCAGCAGCCTAGGGGACAGGACCAGCAATCAGCCCCAGCATTTT.

This chain joins TRBV3-1 (or the pseudogene TRBV3-2) and TRBJ1-2; 10 bases match TRBD1. This CDR3 has 15 amino acids. Germline lookup yields CDR1 LGHDT and CDR2 YNNKEL (reference sequence). The J segment lost 8 bases and the V segment lost 2 bases, leaving 8 bases of the junction unmatched. The CDR3 coding sequence is TGTGCCAGCAGCCAACAAACGGGACAGGGGTTAGGCTACACCTTC. Its translation: CASSQQTGQGLGYTF.

This clone is a singleton in its sample. This chain joins TRBV6-6 and TRBJ1-2; D is unresolved. Germline CDR1 reads MNHNY; CDR2 reads SVGAGI (reference sequence). V was trimmed by 5 bases and J by 0 bases, leaving 25 bases between them. The CDR3 is 19 residues long. The CDR3 protein is CASSHTIQTHPRSNYGYTF. DNA for the CDR3: TGTGCCAGCAGTCACACCATTCAAACGCACCCGAGGTCTAACTATGGCTACACCTTC.

This chain connects TRBV4-2 to TRBJ1-1; 7 nucleotides agree with TRBD1. CDR1 LGHNA and CDR2 YNFKEQ come from the germline V gene. J lost 2 bases, V lost 8 bases, and 8 bases had no gene match. The CDR3 covers 14 residues. The CDR3 here is CASSRDSSNTEAFF. The CDR3 DNA reads TGTGCCAGCTCCCGGGACAGTAGTAACACTGAAGCTTTCTTT.

The V call is TRBV5-4, the J call TRBJ2-1; TRBD1 matches at 9 bases. The CDR3 consists of 16 residues. Germline CDR1 and CDR2: SGHNT and YYREEE (reference sequence). With 5 bases clipped from V and 5 bases from J, the junction kept 11 bases outside the gene matches. The CDR3 loop reads CASRNKQGAPDNEQFF. The DNA of the CDR3 is TGTGCCAGCAGGAATAAACAGGGGGCACCCGACAATGAGCAGTTCTTC.

This clone was found once. This sequence joins TRBV5-4 and TRBJ1-2; 11 bases map to TRBD1. Trimming at V came to 4 bases and at J to 8 bases, leaving 7 bases not matched to a gene. The CDR3 consists of 14 residues. Per the germline V gene, CDR1 is SGHNT and CDR2 is YYREEE (reference sequence). The CDR3 region is CASSTGQGARGYTF. DNA for the CDR3: TGTGCCAGCAGCACAGGACAGGGGGCAAGGGGCTACACCTTC.

The gene calls are TRBV19 and TRBJ1-5, with D possibly being TRBD1 (6 bases). The CDR3 consists of 16 residues. The V end was cut by 3 bases, the J end by 0 bases, with 12 bases between. CDR1 and CDR2 (germline): LNHDA, SQIVND (reference sequence). CDR3 loop: CASSIPGAYSNQPQHF. The CDR3 DNA reads as TGTGCCAGTAGTATCCCAGGGGCCTATAGCAATCAGCCCCAGCATTTT.

The chain couples TRBV11-3 to TRBJ1-2, with D maybe TRBD1 (5 bases). The CDR3 is 14 residues long. Germline loops: CDR1 SGHNT, CDR2 YENEEA. Trimming took 1 base from V and 2 from J, leaving 8 bases between them. CDR3 amino acids: CASSLVGGNYGYTF. The CDR3 nucleotides are TGTGCCAGCAGCTTAGTGGGGGGAAACTATGGCTACACCTTC. The whole variable domain, remainder taken from reference TRBV11-3 and TRBJ1-2, is EAGVVQSPRYKIIEKKQPVAFWCNPISGHNTLYWYLQNLGQGPELLIRYENEEAVDDSQLPKDRFSAERLKGVDSTLKIQPAELGDSAVYLCASSLVGGNYGYTFGSGTRLTVV.

CDR3 DNA sequence: TGTGCCAGCTCGCCGCAACCGGGACAGGGGGCCTCTAATGAAAAACTGTTTTTT. Translation gives CASSPQPGQGASNEKLFF. V usage is TRBV18 and J usage is TRBJ1-4; 12 bases align to TRBD1. Germline CDR1 and CDR2: KGHSH and LQKENI. The J segment lost 3 bases and the V segment lost 6 bases, leaving 11 bases of the junction unmatched. The length of the CDR3 is 18 residues.

The chain couples TRBV2 to TRBJ1-5; D call uncertain. V lost 8 bases and J lost 1, with 18 bases in between. CDR3 length: 16 amino acids. The germline V gene has CDR1 SNHLY and CDR2 FYNNEI. The CDR3 sequence: CASRGSRHNSNQPQHF. The CDR3 bases are TGTGCCAGCCGTGGGAGCCGTCACAACAGCAATCAGCCCCAGCATTTT.

This chain uses TRBV5-8 with TRBJ1-2, with D possibly TRBD1 on 6 matching bases. Germline V gene data show CDR1 as SGHTS and CDR2 as YDEGEE. The CDR3 runs 14 residues. The V end was cut by 1 base, the J end by 6 bases, with 13 bases between. As DNA, the CDR3 is TGTGCCAGCAGCTTGACAGGGAGAGTTCATGGCTACACCTTC. Amino acids: CASSLTGRVHGYTF. The complete variable domain, with remaining parts taken from reference TRBV5-8 and TRBJ1-2, reads EAGVTQSPTHLIKTRGQQATLRCSPISGHTSVYWYQQALGLGLQFLLWYDEGEERNRGNFPPRFSGRQFPNYSSELNVNALELEDSALYLCASSLTGRVHGYTFGSGTRLTVV.

The V call is TRBV5-1, the J call TRBJ1-2, with 9 bases that match TRBD1. Losses at the gene ends were 5 bases for V and 6 bases for J; bases not matched to a gene: 5. The V gene's germline CDR1 is SGHRS and CDR2 YFSETQ. The CDR3 is 13 amino acids. In DNA, the CDR3 is TGCGCCAGCAGACCCGGGACAGGGAATGGCTACACCTTC. Its translation: CASRPGTGNGYTF.

The chain couples TRBV6-1 to TRBJ1-3, with D maybe TRBD1 (6 bases). The CDR3 has 19 amino acids. The ends were cut back, 0 bases at V and 2 bases at J, with 20 bases in the middle. CDR1 MNHNS and CDR2 SASEGT come from the germline V gene. CDR3 nucleotides: TGTGCCAGCAGTGAAGCCGTGGCTGCGGGGGGGCGGGCTGGAAACACCATATATTTT. Its translation is CASSEAVAAGGRAGNTIYF.